This is a list of T cell receptor beta chains from one sample in a study of T cells expressing NK-cell markers. TCRdb reprocessed the 5' RACE reads and stores each CDR3 protein as one record, lacking DNA. The data show fewer than 550,000 distinct CDR3 sequences, and the top ten clones hold more than 1.4%. Sequenced input: blood T cells: a sorted CD56 or NKG2C T cell subset, CD4+ or CD8+ T cells, or bulk PBMC T cells (not recorded which). The receptors were sampled from a woman aged 45-59 years in good health. CDR3s include the opening cysteine and the closing phenylalanine or tryptophan. The order of the fields is J gene, V gene, CDR3 protein.

TRBJ2-5 | TRBV6-1 | CASSRQGWETQYF
TRBJ1-1 | TRBV10-3 | CAISASGANTEAFF
TRBJ1-5 | TRBV12-3/TRBV12-4 | CASSFTGDMSNQPQHF
TRBJ2-3 | TRBV5-1 | CASSLASQSTDTQYF
TRBJ1-1 | TRBV20-1 | CSAPVWGRLNTEAFF
TRBJ2-3 | TRBV25-1 | CASRSWVDTQYF
TRBJ2-1 | TRBV12-3/TRBV12-4 | CASSYGEKQFF
TRBJ1-4 | TRBV20-1 | CSARDRGASAEKLFF
TRBJ2-7 | TRBV10-1 | CASSAFLGLAHEQYF
TRBJ1-5 | TRBV6-2/TRBV6-3 | CASSYSLNDRIGQPQHF
TRBJ1-2 | TRBV11-2 | CASSYESLNYGYTF